This T cell receptor beta chain was recovered during a study of graft-versus-host responses after intestinal transplantation. Turning to the study itself: As for transplant type, recipients had multivisceral, liver-intestinal, or isolated intestinal grafts. Tacrolimus plus steroids were given to all recipients for two to three years, preceded by anti-thymocyte globulin induction. Overall study findings and caveats: Recipient bone marrow held GvH clones, some seen earlier in ileum or blood.

As for this clone: What it recognizes is unknown.

The V gene end was trimmed by 4 bases and the J gene end by 5 bases; junction bases not matched to a gene: 7. Per the germline V gene, CDR1 is MGHDK and CDR2 is SYGVNS. This CDR3 has 15 amino acids. The repertoire was sequenced with immunoSEQ multiplex PCR; TCRdb's copy has only in-frame clones and lacks some. The table lists under 45,000 clones, roughly 93% of them singletons. The chain uses TRBV25-1 and TRBJ2-5; 10 nucleotides match TRBD1. The clonotype was recovered from a human patient who received an intestinal transplant, so some T cells may come from the graft donor. The sequencing here drew on PBMCs, taken around 720 days after intestinal transplantation. The CDR3 DNA is TGTGCCAGCAGTGCCCCGGGACAGGGGCGGGAGACCCAGTACTTC. Translated: CASSAPGQGRETQYF.